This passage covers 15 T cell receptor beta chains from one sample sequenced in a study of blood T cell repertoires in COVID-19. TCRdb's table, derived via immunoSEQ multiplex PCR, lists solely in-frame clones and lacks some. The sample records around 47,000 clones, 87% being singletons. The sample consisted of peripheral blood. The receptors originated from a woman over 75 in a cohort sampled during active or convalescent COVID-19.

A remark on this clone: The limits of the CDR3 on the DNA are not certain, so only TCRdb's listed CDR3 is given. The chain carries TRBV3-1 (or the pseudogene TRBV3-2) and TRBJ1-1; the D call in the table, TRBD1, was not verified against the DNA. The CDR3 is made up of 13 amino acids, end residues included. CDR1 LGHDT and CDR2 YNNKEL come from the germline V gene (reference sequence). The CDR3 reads CASSLFGQGATFF.

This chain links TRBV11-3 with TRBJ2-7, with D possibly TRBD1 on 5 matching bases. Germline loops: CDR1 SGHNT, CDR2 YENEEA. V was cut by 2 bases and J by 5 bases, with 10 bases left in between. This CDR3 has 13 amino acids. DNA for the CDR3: TGTGCCAGCAGCTTATTATGGGGCCACGAGCAGTACTTC. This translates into CASSLLWGHEQYF.

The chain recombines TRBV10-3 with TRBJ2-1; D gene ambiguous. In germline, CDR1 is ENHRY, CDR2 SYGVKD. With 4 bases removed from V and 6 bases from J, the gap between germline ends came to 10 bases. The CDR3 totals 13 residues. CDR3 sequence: CAISADSLNEQFF. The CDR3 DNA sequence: TGTGCCATCAGTGCCGATAGTCTCAATGAGCAGTTCTTC.

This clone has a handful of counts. The CDR3 region is CASSPVRGSSTDTQYF. The CDR3 DNA sequence: TGCGCCAGCAGCCCCGTAAGGGGATCTAGCACAGATACGCAGTATTTT. The chain has TRBV5-1 and TRBJ2-3; weak D call: TRBD1 (5 bases). The germline CDR1 and CDR2 sequences are SGHRS and YFSETQ. The germline V and J ends were trimmed by 4 bases and 0 bases, with 15 bases remaining between them. The CDR3 totals 16 residues.

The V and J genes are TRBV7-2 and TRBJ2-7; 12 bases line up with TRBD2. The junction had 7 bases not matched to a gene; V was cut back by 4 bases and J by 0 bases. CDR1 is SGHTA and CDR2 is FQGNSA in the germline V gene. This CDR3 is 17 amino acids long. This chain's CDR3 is CASSSYGTSGPSYEQYF. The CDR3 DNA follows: TGTGCCAGCAGCTCATACGGGACTAGCGGGCCCTCCTACGAGCAGTACTTC.

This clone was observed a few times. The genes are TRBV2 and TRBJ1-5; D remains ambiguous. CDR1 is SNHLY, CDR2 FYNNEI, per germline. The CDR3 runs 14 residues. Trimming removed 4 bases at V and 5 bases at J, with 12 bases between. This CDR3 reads CASSAQQSYQPQHF. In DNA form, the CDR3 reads TGTGCCAGCAGTGCCCAACAGAGTTATCAGCCCCAGCATTTT.

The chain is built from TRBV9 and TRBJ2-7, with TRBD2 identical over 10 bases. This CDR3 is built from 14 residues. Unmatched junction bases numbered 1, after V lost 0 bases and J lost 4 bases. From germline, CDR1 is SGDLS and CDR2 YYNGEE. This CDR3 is CASSVEAGGYEQYF. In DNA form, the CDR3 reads TGTGCCAGCAGCGTAGAAGCGGGGGGGTACGAGCAGTACTTC.

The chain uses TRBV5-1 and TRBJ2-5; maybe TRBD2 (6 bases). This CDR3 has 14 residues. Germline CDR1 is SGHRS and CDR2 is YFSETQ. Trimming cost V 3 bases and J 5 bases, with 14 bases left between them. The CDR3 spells CASSSALSGETQYF. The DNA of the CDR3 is TGCGCCAGCAGCTCAGCCCTCAGCGGGGAGACCCAGTACTTC.

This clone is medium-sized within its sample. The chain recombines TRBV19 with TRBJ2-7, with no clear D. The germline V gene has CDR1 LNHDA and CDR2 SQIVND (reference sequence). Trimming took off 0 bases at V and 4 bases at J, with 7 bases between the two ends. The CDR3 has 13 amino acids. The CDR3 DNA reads TGTGCCAGTAGTATAGATCCCGGGTACGAGCAGTACTTC. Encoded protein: CASSIDPGYEQYF.

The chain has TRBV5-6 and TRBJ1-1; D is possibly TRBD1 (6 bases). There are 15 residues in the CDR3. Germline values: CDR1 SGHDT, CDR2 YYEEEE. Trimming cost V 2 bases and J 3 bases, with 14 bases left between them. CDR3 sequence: CASSFGQTRYTEAFF. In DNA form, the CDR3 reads TGTGCCAGCAGCTTCGGACAGACTCGTTACACTGAAGCTTTCTTT.

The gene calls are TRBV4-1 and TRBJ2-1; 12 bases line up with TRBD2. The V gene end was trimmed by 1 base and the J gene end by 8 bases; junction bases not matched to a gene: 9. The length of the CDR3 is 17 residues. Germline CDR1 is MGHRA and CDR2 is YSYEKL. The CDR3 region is CASSQAPSGRAGDEQFF. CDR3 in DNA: TGCGCCAGCAGCCAAGCCCCTAGCGGGAGGGCGGGGGATGAGCAGTTCTTC.

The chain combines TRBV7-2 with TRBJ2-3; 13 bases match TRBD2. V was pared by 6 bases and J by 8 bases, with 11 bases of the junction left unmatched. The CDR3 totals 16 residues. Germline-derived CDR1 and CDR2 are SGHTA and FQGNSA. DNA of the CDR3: TGTGCCAGCAGACCTAGGACTAGCGGGAGTCAGAGTACGCAGTATTTT. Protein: CASRPRTSGSQSTQYF.

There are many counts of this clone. The CDR3 spells CASSYGGFRGGMNTEAFF. The CDR3 DNA reads as TGTGCCAGCAGCTATGGTGGTTTCCGGGGCGGGATGAACACTGAAGCTTTCTTT. The gene calls are TRBV5-4 and TRBJ1-1; D is possibly TRBD1 (5 bases). V dropped 3 bases and J dropped 0 bases, with 21 bases sitting between them. CDR3 size: 18 residues. Germline V CDR1 and CDR2: SGHNT, YYREEE (reference sequence).

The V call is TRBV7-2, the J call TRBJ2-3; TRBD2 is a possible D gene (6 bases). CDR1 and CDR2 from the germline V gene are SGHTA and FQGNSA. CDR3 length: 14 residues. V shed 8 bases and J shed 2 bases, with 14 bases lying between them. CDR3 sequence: CASFIGGFTDTQYF. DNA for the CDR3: TGTGCCAGCTTTATCGGAGGGTTCACAGATACGCAGTATTTT.

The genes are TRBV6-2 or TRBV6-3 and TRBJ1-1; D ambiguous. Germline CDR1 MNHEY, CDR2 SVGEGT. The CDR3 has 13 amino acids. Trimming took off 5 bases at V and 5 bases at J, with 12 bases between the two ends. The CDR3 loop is CASSPPGHTEAFF. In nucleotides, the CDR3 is TGTGCCAGCAGTCCACCAGGTCATACTGAAGCTTTCTTT.